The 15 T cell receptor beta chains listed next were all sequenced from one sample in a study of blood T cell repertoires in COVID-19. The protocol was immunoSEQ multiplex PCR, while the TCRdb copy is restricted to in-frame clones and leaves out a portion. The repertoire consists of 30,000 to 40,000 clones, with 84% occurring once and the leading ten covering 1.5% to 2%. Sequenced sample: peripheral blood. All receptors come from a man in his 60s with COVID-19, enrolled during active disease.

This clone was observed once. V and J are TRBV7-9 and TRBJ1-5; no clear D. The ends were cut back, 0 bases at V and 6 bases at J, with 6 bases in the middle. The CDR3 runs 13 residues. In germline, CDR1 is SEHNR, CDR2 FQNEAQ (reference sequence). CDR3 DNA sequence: TGTGCCAGCAGCTTAGCGCGGGGTCAGCCCCAGCATTTT. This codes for CASSLARGQPQHF.

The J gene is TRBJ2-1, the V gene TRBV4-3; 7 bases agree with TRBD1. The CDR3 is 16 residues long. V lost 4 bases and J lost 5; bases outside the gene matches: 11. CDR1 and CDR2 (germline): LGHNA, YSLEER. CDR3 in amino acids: CASSPTGESRNNEQFF. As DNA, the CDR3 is TGCGCCAGCAGCCCCACAGGGGAGTCGCGTAACAATGAGCAGTTCTTC.

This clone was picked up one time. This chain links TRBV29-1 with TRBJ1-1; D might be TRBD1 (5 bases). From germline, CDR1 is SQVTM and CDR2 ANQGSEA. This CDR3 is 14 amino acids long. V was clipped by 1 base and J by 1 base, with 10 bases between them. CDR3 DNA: TGCAGCGTTGAAGGACAGACCTGGAACACTGAAGCTTTCTTT. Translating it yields CSVEGQTWNTEAFF.

The CDR3, as DNA: TGTGCCAGTGCCGCCCAGGGACAGGACCTCTACGAGCAGTACTTC. Translated, it gives CASAAQGQDLYEQYF. This sequence joins TRBV19 and TRBJ2-7; 8 bases line up with TRBD1. From germline, CDR1 is LNHDA and CDR2 SQIVND (reference sequence). V was pared by 8 bases and J by 3 bases, with 12 bases of the junction left unmatched. The CDR3 consists of 15 residues.

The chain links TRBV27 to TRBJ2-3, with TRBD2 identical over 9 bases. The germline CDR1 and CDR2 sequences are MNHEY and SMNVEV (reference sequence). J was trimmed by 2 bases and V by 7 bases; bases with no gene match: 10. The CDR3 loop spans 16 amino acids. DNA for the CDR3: TGTGCCAGCACCCCATTAGCGGGAGATTACACAGATACGCAGTATTTT. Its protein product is CASTPLAGDYTDTQYF.

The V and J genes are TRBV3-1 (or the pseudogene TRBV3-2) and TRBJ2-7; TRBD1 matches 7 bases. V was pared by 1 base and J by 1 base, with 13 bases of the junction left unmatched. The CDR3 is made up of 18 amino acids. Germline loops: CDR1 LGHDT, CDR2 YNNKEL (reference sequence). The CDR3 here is CASSQGLRRQGLSYEQYF. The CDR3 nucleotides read TGTGCCAGCAGCCAAGGATTACGGCGACAGGGTCTATCCTACGAGCAGTACTTC.

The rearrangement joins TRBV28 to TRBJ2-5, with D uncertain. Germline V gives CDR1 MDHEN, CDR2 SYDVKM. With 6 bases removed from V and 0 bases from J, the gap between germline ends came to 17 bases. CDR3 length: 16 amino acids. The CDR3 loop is CASSPPYFEYQETQYF. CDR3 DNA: TGTGCCAGCAGCCCCCCTTACTTCGAGTACCAAGAGACCCAGTACTTC.

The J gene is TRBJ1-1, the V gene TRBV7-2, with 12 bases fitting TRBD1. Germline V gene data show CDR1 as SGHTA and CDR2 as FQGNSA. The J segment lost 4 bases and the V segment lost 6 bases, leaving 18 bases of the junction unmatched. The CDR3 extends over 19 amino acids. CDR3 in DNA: TGTGCCAGCAGAAAAGCCCGCGGGACAGGGGGCGGGGGGAGCACTGAAGCTTTCTTT. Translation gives CASRKARGTGGGGSTEAFF.

The CDR3 is CASSLFLAGSYNEQFF. The DNA of the CDR3 is TGTGCCAGCAGCTTATTTTTGGCTGGCTCCTACAATGAGCAGTTCTTC. The chain employs TRBV7-2 and TRBJ2-1; D gene uncertain. The CDR3 has 16 amino acids. The V gene's germline CDR1 is SGHTA and CDR2 FQGNSA. Trimming cost V 2 bases and J 0 bases, with 11 bases left between them. Drawing the rest from reference TRBV7-2 and TRBJ2-1, the complete variable domain is GAGVSQSPSNKVTEKGKDVELRCDPISGHTALYWYRQSLGQGLEFLIYFQGNSAPDKSGLPSDRFSAERTGGSVSTLTIQRTQQEDSAVYLCASSLFLAGSYNEQFFGPGTRLTVL.

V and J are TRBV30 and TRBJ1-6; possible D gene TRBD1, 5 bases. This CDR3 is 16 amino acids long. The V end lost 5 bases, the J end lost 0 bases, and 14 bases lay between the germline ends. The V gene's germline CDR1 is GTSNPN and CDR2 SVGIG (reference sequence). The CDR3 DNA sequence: TGTGCCTGGGCTCTCTCGGGGGGCTCCTATAATTCACCCCTCCACTTT. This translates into CAWALSGGSYNSPLHF.

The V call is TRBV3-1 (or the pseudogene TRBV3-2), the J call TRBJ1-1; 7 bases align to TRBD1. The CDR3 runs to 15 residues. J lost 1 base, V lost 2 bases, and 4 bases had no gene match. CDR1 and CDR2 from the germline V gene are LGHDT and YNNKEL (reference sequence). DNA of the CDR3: TGTGCCAGCAGCCAAAGGCCAGGGGGGAACACTGAAGCTTTCTTT. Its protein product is CASSQRPGGNTEAFF.

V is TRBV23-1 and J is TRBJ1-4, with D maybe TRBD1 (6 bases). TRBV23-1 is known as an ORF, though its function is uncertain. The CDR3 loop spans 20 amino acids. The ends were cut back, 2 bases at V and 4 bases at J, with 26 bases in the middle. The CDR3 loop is CASSQTPPMGPGDGNEKLFF. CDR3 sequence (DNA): TGCGCCAGCAGTCAAACTCCCCCAATGGGTCCAGGGGACGGTAATGAAAAACTGTTTTTT.

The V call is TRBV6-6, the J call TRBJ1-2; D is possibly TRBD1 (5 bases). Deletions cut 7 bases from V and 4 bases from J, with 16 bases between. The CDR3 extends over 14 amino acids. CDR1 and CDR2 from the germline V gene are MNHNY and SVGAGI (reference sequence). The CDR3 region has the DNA TGTGCCAGCAAAAGGGGCCAGGGAGGCTATGGCTACACCTTC. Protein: CASKRGQGGYGYTF.

The CDR3 DNA is TGTGCCAGCAGCTTCAGGACAGGGGGAGGGCAGCCCCAGCATTTT. This codes for CASSFRTGGGQPQHF. V is TRBV7-2 and J is TRBJ1-5; 10 nucleotides agree with TRBD1. Looked up from germline, CDR1 is SGHTA and CDR2 is FQGNSA. The CDR3 runs to 15 residues. V shed 3 bases, J shed 7 bases, and the junction held 6 bases outside the gene matches.

CDR3 sequence reads: CASSSGERYEQFF. CDR3 DNA: TGTGCCAGCAGCTCCGGGGAGAGGTATGAGCAGTTCTTC. The rearrangement joins TRBV5-4 to TRBJ2-1; a weak D match, TRBD2 (5 bases). Germline-derived CDR1 and CDR2 are SGHNT and YYREEE (reference sequence). Trimming pared 3 bases from V and 8 bases from J, leaving 12 bases between. CDR3 length: 13 residues.